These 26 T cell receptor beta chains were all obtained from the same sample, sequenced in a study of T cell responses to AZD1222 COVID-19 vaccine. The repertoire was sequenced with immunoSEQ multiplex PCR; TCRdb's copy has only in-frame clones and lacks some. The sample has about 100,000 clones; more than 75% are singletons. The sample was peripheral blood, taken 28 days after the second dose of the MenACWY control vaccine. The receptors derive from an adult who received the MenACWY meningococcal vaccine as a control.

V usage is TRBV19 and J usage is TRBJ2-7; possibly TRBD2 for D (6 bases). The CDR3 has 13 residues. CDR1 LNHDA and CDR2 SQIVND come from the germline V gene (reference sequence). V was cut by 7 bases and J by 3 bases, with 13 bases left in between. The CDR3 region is CASKSPGDYEQYF. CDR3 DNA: TGTGCCAGTAAGAGCCCGGGGGACTACGAGCAGTACTTC.

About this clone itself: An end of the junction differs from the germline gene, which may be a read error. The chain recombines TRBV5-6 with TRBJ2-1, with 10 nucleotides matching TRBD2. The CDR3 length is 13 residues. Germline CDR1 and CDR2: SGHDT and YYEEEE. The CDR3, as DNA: TGTGCCAGCAGCTTCCAGCGGGGGGGCCCGCAGGTCTTC. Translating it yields CASSFQRGGPQVF.

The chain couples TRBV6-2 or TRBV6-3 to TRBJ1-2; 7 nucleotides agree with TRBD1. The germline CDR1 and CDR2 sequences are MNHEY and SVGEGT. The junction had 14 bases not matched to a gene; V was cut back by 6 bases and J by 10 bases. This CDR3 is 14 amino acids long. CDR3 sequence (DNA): TGTGCCAGCAGCCACAGGGGCAACTATGGAGACTACACCTTC. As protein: CASSHRGNYGDYTF.

The CDR3 reads CASSGTAGTNYGYTF. The CDR3 DNA sequence: TGTGCCAGTAGTGGGACTGCCGGGACGAATTATGGCTACACCTTC. This rearrangement joins TRBV19 to TRBJ1-2; possible D gene TRBD1, 5 bases. The CDR3 spans 15 residues. Germline V lookup: CDR1 LNHDA, CDR2 SQIVND (reference sequence). Trimming cost V 5 bases and J 5 bases, with 18 bases left between them.

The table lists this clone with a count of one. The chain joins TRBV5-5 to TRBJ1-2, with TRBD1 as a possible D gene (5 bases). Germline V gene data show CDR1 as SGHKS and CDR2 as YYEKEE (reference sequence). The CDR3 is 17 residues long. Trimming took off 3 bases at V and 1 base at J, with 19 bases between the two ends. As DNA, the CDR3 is TGTGCCAGCAGCTCCCGTGGGGACCCTTCCCTTAACTATGGCTACACCTTC. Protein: CASSSRGDPSLNYGYTF. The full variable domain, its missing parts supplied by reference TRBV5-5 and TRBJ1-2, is DAGVTQSPTHLIKTRGQQVTLRCSPISGHKSVSWYQQVLGQGPQFIFQYYEKEERGRGNFPDRFSARQFPNYSSELNVNALLLGDSALYLCASSSRGDPSLNYGYTFGSGTRLTVV.

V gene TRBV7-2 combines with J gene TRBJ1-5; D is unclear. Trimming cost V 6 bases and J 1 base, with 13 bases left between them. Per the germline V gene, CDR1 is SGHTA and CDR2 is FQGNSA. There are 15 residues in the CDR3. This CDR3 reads CASSRTRGSNQPQHF. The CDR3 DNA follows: TGTGCCAGCAGTCGGACGAGAGGGAGCAATCAGCCCCAGCATTTT.

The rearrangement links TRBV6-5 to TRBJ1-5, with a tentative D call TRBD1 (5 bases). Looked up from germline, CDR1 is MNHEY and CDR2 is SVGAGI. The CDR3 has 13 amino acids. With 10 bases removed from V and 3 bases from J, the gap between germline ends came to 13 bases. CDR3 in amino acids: CATRDSFNQPQHF. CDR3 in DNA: TGTGCCACCCGGGACTCCTTCAATCAGCCCCAGCATTTT.

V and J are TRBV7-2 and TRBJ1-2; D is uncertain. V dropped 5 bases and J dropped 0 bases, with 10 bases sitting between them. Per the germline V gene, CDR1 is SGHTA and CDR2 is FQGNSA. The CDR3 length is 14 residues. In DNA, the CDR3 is TGTGCCAGCAGCCATTCAGACCCTAACTATGGCTACACCTTC. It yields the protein CASSHSDPNYGYTF.

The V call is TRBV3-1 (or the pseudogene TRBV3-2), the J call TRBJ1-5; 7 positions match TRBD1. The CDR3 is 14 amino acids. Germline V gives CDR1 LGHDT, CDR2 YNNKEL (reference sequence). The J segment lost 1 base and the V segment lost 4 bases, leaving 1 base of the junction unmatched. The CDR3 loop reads CASSRDRSNQPQHF. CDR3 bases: TGTGCCAGCAGCCGGGACAGAAGCAATCAGCCCCAGCATTTT.

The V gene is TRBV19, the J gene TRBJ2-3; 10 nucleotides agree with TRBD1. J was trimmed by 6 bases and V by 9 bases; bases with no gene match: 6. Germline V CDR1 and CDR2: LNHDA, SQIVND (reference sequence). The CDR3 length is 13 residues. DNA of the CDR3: TGTGCCAGCGGGACAGGGGTTCCGGATACGCAGTATTTT. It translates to CASGTGVPDTQYF. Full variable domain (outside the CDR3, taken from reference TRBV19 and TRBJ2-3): DGGITQSPKYLFRKEGQNVTLSCEQNLNHDAMYWYRQDPGQGLRLIYYSQIVNDFQKGDIAEGYSVSREKKESFPLTVTSAQKNPTAFYLCASGTGVPDTQYFGPGTRLTVL.

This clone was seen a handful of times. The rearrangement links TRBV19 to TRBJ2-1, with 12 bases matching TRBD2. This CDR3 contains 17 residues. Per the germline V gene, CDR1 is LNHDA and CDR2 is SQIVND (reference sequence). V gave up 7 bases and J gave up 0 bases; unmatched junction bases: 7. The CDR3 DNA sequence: TGTGCCAGTACGGGACTAGCGGGTCCGAGCTCCTACAATGAGCAGTTCTTC. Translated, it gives CASTGLAGPSSYNEQFF. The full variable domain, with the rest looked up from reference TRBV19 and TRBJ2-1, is DGGITQSPKYLFRKEGQNVTLSCEQNLNHDAMYWYRQDPGQGLRLIYYSQIVNDFQKGDIAEGYSVSREKKESFPLTVTSAQKNPTAFYLCASTGLAGPSSYNEQFFGPGTRLTVL.

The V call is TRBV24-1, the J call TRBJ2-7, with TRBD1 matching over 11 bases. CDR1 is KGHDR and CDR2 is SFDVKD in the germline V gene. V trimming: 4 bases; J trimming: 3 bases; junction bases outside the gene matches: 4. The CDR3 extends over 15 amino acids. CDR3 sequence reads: CATSDSGTGGYEQYF. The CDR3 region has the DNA TGTGCCACCAGTGACAGTGGGACAGGGGGCTACGAGCAGTACTTC.

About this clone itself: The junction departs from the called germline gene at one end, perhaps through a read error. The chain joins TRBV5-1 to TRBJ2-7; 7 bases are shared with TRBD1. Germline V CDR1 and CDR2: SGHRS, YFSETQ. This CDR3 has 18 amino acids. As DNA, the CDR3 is TGCGCCAGCTGCTTGGGCCCCCCGGGACAGACACAACGAACCGAGCAGTACTTC. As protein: CASCLGPPGQTQRTEQYF.

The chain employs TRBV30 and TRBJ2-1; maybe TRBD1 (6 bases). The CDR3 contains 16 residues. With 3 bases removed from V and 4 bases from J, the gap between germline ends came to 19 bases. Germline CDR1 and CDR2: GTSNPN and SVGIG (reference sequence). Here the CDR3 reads CAWRRSGQGMYNEQFF. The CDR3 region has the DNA TGTGCCTGGAGACGATCGGGTCAGGGGATGTACAATGAGCAGTTCTTC.

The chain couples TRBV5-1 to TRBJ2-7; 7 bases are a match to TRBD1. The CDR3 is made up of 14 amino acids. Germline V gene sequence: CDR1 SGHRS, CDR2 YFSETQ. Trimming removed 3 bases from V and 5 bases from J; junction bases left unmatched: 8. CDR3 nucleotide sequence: TGCGCCAGCAGCTGGGTACCGGGGACAGACGAGCAGTACTTC. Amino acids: CASSWVPGTDEQYF. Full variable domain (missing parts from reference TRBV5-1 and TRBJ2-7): KAGVTQTPRYLIKTRGQQVTLSCSPISGHRSVSWYQQTPGQGLQFLFEYFSETQRNKGNFPGRFSGRQFSNSRSEMNVSTLELGDSALYLCASSWVPGTDEQYFGPGTRLTVT.

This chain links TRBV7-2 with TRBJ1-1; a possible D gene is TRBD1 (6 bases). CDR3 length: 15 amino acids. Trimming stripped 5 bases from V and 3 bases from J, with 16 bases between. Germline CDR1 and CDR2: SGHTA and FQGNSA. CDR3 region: CASSTYTGFDTEAFF. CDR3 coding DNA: TGTGCCAGCAGCACCTATACAGGGTTTGACACTGAAGCTTTCTTT.

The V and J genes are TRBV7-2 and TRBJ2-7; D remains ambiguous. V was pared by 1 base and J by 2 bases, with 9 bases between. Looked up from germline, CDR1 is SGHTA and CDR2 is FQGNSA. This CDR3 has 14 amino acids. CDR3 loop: CASSLVFKAYEQYF. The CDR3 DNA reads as TGTGCCAGCAGCTTAGTGTTTAAAGCCTACGAGCAGTACTTC.

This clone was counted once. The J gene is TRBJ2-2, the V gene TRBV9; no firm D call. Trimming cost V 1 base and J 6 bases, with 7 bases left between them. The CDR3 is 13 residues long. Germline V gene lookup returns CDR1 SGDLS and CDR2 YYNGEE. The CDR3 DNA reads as TGTGCCAGCAGCGTAAATTCCGCCGGGGAGCTGTTTTTT. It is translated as CASSVNSAGELFF.

The CDR3 spells CASSQPRTGKEQYF. For the CDR3, the DNA is TGCGCCAGCAGCCAACCCCGGACCGGGAAGGAGCAGTACTTC. The chain carries TRBV4-1 and TRBJ2-7; tentative D call: TRBD2 (5 bases). This CDR3 is built from 14 residues. Germline CDR1 and CDR2: MGHRA and YSYEKL. V shed 2 bases and J shed 7 bases, with 15 bases lying between them.

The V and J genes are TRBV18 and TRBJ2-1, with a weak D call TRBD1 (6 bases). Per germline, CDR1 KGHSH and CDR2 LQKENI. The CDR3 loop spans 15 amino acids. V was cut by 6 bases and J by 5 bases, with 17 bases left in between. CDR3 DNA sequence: TGTGCCAGCTCGGAAGGGGGTGCGCTCAACAATGAGCAGTTCTTC. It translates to CASSEGGALNNEQFF. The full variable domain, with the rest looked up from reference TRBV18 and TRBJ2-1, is NAGVMQNPRHLVRRRGQEARLRCSPMKGHSHVYWYRQLPEEGLKFMVYLQKENIIDESGMPKERFSAEFPKEGPSILRIQQVVRGDSAAYFCASSEGGALNNEQFFGPGTRLTVL.

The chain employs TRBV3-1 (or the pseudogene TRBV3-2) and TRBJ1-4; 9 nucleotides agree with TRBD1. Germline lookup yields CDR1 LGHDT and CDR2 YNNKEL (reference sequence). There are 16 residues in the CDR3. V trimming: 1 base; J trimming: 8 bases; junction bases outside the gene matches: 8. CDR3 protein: CASSQVTGGKGEKLFF. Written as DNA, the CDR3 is TGTGCCAGCAGCCAAGTAACAGGGGGCAAGGGGGAAAAACTGTTTTTT.

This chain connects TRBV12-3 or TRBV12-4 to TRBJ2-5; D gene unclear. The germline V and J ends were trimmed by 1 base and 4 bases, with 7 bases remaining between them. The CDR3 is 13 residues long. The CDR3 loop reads CASSLGLRETQYF. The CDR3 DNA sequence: TGTGCCAGCAGTTTAGGCCTCAGAGAGACCCAGTACTTC.

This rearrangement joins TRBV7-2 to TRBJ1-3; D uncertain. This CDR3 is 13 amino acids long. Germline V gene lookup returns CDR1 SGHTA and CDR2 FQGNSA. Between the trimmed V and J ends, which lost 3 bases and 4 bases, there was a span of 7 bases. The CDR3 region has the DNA TGTGCCAGCAGCTTCACGGGAGGAAACACCATATATTTT. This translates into CASSFTGGNTIYF.

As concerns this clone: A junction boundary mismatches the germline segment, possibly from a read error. The CDR3 sequence: CASSLGTALGVIDF. The CDR3 DNA is TGTGCCAGCAGCTTAGGGACCGCATTGGGGGTGATCGATTTT. The V gene is TRBV7-8, the J gene TRBJ1-4, with D perhaps TRBD1 (5 bases). Looked up from germline, CDR1 is SGHVS and CDR2 is FQNEAQ. The CDR3 is 14 amino acids.

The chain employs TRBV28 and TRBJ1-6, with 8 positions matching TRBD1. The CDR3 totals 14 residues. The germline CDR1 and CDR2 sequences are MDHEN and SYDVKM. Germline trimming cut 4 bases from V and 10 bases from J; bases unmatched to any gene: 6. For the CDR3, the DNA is TGTGCCAGCAGTTCATGGACAGGGTCCTCACCCCTCCACTTT. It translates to CASSSWTGSSPLHF.

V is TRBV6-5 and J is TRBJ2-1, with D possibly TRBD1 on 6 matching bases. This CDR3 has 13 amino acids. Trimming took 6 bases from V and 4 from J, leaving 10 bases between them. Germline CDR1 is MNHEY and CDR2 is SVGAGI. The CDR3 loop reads CASRDSLYNEQFF. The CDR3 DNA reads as TGTGCCAGCAGGGACAGTTTATACAATGAGCAGTTCTTC.